The clone carrying this TCR beta chain was picked up a small number of times. The data originate from a study of response to subunit inactivated influenza vaccine. TCRdb passed the RT-PCR reads through MiXCR, listing each CDR3 protein once. The sample lists about 620,000 distinct CDR3 sequences, around 11% occurring once. The CDR3 has 14 residues. Germline CDR1 and CDR2: SGHNT and YYREEE (reference sequence). Trimming cost V 5 bases and J 4 bases, with 15 bases left between them. This sample also belongs to another study, concerning T cells expressing NK-cell markers. This second study notes: A 5'RACE template switching approach incorporating UMIs was used to make TCR beta cDNA. Researchers got TCR beta repertoires out of sorted CD3+CD56+NKG2C+, CD3+CD56+NKG2C- and CD3+CD56-NKG2C+ T cells. Sequencing covered eight donors, seven HCMV-seropositive and one seronegative. In about 6 donors, dominant CD3+CD56+NKG2C+ clonotypes ranked among the top 10 CD8+ clonotypes. It remained uncertain whether the expanded NKG2C+ T cell clones were specific for HCMV antigens.

This receptor was identified in a man aged 45-65 years who received an inactivated influenza vaccine. This material consisted of PBMCs from blood, taken on the day of vaccination. V is TRBV5-4 and J is TRBJ2-5; D is perhaps TRBD2 (7 bases). CDR3 loop: CASSSRGGRETQYF. The CDR3 DNA is TGTGCCAGCAGTTCGAGGGGGGGGCGAGAGACCCAGTACTTC.